This T cell receptor beta chain was recovered during a study of T cell responses to AZD1222 COVID-19 vaccine. Clones were sequenced by immunoSEQ multiplex PCR, and TCRdb holds only the in-frame ones, with some missing. The repertoire holds tens of thousands of clones, with around nine tenths as singletons. Study results and caveats: Only after the peak T cell response were repertoires sampled. Seropositivity was recorded at baseline in only six AZD1222 recipients. Within unmutated variant regions lay the reported targets of nearly half of spike-specific TCRs.

About this clone: Its specificity is not known.

This clonotype originated in an adult who received the AZD1222 COVID-19 vaccine. The specimen comprised peripheral blood, sampled 28 days after the second AZD1222 dose.

The CDR3 loop is CASSQRGGGLDKNIQYF. CDR3 DNA: TGCGCCAGCAGCCAACGCGGCGGGGGACTCGACAAAAACATTCAGTACTTC. The chain carries TRBV4-1 and TRBJ2-4; 7 positions match TRBD2. Trimming cost V 2 bases and J 3 bases; bases outside gene matches: 10. Germline V gene lookup returns CDR1 MGHRA and CDR2 YSYEKL. This CDR3 has 17 amino acids.